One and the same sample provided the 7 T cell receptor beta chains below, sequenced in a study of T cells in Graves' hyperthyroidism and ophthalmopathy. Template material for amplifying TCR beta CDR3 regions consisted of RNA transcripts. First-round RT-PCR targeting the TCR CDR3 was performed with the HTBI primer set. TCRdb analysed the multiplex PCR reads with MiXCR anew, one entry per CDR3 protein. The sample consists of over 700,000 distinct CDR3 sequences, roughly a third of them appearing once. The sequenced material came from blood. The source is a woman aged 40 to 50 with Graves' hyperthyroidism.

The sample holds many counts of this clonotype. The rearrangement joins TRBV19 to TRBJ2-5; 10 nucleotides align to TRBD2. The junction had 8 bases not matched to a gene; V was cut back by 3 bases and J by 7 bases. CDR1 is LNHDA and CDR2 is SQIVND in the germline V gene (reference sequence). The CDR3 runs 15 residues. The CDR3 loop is CASSIERLAGGTQYF. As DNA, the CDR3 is TGTGCCAGTAGTATCGAAAGACTAGCGGGCGGGACCCAGTACTTC.

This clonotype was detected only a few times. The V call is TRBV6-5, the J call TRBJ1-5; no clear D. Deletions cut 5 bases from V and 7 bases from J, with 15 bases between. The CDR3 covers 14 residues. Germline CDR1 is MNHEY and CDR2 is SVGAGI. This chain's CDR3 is CASSVGSYGQPQHF. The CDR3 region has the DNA TGTGCCAGCAGTGTCGGGAGTTATGGACAGCCCCAGCATTTT.

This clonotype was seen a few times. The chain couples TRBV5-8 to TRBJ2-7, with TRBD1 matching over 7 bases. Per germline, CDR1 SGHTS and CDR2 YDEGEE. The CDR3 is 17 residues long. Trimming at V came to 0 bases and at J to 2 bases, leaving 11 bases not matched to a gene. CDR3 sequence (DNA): TGTGCCAGCAGCTTGGCCGGGTTTCGGGACAGTACCTACGAGCAGTACTTC. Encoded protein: CASSLAGFRDSTYEQYF.

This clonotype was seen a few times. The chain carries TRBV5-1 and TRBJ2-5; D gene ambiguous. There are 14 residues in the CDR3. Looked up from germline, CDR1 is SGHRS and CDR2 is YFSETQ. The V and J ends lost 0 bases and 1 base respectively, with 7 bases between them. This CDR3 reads CASSLEAGQETQYF. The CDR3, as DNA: TGCGCCAGCAGCTTGGAGGCCGGCCAAGAGACCCAGTACTTC.

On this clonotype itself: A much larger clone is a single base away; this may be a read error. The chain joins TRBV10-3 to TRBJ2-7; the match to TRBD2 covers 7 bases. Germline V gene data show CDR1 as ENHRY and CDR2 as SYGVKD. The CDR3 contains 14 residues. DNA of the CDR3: TGTGTCATCAGTGAAGGGGAGGGGACCTACGAGCAGTACTTC. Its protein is CVISEGEGTYEQYF.

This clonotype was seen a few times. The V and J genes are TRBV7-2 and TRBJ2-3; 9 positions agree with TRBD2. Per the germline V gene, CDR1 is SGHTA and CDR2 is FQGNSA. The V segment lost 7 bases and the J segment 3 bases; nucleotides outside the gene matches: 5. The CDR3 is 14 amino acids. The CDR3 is CASKPAGGTDTQYF. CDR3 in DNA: TGTGCCAGCAAACCCGCGGGGGGGACAGATACGCAGTATTTT.

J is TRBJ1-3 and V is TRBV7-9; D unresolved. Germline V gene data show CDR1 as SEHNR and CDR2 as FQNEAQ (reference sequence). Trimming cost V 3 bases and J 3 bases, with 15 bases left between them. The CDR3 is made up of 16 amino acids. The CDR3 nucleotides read TGTGCCAGCAGCTTGGCGGGCCTTAGGGATGGAAACACCATATATTTT. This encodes CASSLAGLRDGNTIYF.